The subject of this entry is one T cell receptor (beta chain). Time point in this sample: naive CD8 control sorted from an acute-time-point sample. A positive HCV RNA or antibody test following a negative test within 24 weeks defined acute primary infection. These data come from a study of CD8 T cells in acute hepatitis C reinfection. In the study overall: CD8+ T cells recognizing the HCV NS3-1073 epitope were profiled acutely and after viral clearance.

Sequencing used immunoSEQ multiplex PCR; TCRdb keeps in-frame clones, though not all of them. The sample has around 34,000 clones; around nine tenths are singletons. The CDR3 runs 18 residues. V lost 0 bases and J lost 7, with 21 bases in between. Per the germline V gene, CDR1 is LNHNV and CDR2 is YYDKDF (reference sequence). The receptor was derived from a man aged 30-40 years with chronic hepatitis C. The chain employs TRBV15 and TRBJ1-4, with D perhaps matching TRBD1 (5 bases). Sequences were obtained from naive CD8+ T cells from PBMCs. The CDR3 coding sequence is TGTGCCACCAGCAGAGATTGGATTCAGGGAGACCTCGCTGAAAAACTGTTTTTT. Translating gives CATSRDWIQGDLAEKLFF.